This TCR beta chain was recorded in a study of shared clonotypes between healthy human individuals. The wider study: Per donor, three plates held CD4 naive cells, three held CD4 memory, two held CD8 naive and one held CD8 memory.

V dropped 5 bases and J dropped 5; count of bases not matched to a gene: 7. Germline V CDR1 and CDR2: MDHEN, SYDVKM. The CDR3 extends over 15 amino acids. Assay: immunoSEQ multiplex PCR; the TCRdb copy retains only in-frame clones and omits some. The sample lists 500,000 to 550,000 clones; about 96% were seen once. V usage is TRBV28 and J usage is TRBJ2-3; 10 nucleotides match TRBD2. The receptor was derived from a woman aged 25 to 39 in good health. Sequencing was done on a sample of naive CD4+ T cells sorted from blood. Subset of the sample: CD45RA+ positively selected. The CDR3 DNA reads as TGTGCCAGCAGTACTAGCGGGGAAGGTGTAGATACGCAGTATTTT. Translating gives CASSTSGEGVDTQYF.